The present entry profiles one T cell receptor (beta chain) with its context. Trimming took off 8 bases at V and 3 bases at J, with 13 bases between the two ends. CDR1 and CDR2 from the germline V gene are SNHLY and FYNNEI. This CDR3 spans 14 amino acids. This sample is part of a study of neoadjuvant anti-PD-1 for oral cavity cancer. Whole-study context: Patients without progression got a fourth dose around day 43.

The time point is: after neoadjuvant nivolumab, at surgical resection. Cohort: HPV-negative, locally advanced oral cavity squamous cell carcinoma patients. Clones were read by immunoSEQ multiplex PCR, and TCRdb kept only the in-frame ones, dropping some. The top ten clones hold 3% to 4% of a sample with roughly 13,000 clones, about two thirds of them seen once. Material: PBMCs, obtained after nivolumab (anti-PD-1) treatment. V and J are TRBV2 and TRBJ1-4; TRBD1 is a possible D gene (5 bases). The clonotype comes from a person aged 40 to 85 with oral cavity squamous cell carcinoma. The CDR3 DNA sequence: TGTGCCAGCCTTACGCAGGGATCTAATGAAAAACTGTTTTTT. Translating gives CASLTQGSNEKLFF.